These T cell receptor beta chains were read from a single sample in a study of control samples from healthy donors and cancer patients. Profiled with immunoSEQ multiplex PCR; TCRdb holds only in-frame clones, not every one. The sample contains about 150,000 clones, 90% to 95% of which appear only once. The material sequenced was blood. The receptors derive from a man in his forties in good health. The CDR3 runs from the conserved cysteine through the conserved F or W. Each record gives: J gene, D gene, V gene, CDR3 length, clone size, CDR3 DNA, CDR3 protein. D genes are given only for firm matches. Size is stated for part of the rows, as once, few or many counts, or as a class when the clone is expanded.

j_gene: TRBJ1-4; d_gene: .; v_gene: TRBV7-6; len: 15; abundance: .; CDR3nt: TGTGCCAGCAGCTTAGCGGACGGTCTTTGGGAAAAACTGTTTTTT; CDR3aa: CASSLADGLWEKLFF
j_gene: TRBJ1-3; d_gene: .; v_gene: TRBV19; len: 16; abundance: .; CDR3nt: TGTGCCAGTAGTTCCAAGACCACGGGGTCCGGAAACACCATATATTTT; CDR3aa: CASSSKTTGSGNTIYF
j_gene: TRBJ1-1; d_gene: .; v_gene: TRBV7-9; len: 17; abundance: .; CDR3nt: TGTGCCATCTCCCTCTACGCCTGGACGCCCTCTAACACTGAAGCTTTCTTT; CDR3aa: CAISLYAWTPSNTEAFF
j_gene: TRBJ1-3; d_gene: .; v_gene: TRBV4-1; len: 13; abundance: once; CDR3nt: TGCGCCAGCAGCCAAGATGAAGTCGGCACCATATATTTT; CDR3aa: CASSQDEVGTIYF
j_gene: TRBJ1-1; d_gene: TRBD1; v_gene: TRBV18; len: 15; abundance: .; CDR3nt: TGTGCCAGCTCACCCGTTGGGACAGGGGACACTGAAGCTTTCTTT; CDR3aa: CASSPVGTGDTEAFF
j_gene: TRBJ1-4; d_gene: .; v_gene: TRBV5-1; len: 17; abundance: .; CDR3nt: TGCGCCAGCACCGACGGCGGGAGTATCTGGGGGAATGAAAAACTGTTTTTT; CDR3aa: CASTDGGSIWGNEKLFF
j_gene: TRBJ2-3; d_gene: .; v_gene: TRBV9; len: 15; abundance: .; CDR3nt: TGTGCCAGCGGGCTGAGTGGGGCCCCCACAGATACGCAGTATTTT; CDR3aa: CASGLSGAPTDTQYF
j_gene: TRBJ1-2; d_gene: TRBD1; v_gene: TRBV7-2; len: 12; abundance: .; CDR3nt: TGTGCCAGCAGCAGGGACAGGGATGGCTACACCTTC; CDR3aa: CASSRDRDGYTF
j_gene: TRBJ1-1; d_gene: .; v_gene: TRBV6-2/TRBV6-3; len: 13; abundance: .; CDR3nt: TGTGCCAGCAGTTCTTATCCGAACACTGAAGCTTTCTTT; CDR3aa: CASSSYPNTEAFF
j_gene: TRBJ1-3; d_gene: TRBD1; v_gene: TRBV12-5; len: 18; abundance: .; CDR3nt: TGTGCTAGTCGCAGATCGAAAGGACAGGAGAGCTCTGGAAACACCATATATTTT; CDR3aa: CASRRSKGQESSGNTIYF
j_gene: TRBJ2-2; d_gene: TRBD1; v_gene: TRBV24-1; len: 16; abundance: .; CDR3nt: TGTGCCACCAGTCAAGGGGCAGGGGGCAAGGCCGGGGAGCTGTTTTTT; CDR3aa: CATSQGAGGKAGELFF
j_gene: TRBJ2-2; d_gene: .; v_gene: TRBV6-1; len: 14; abundance: few; CDR3nt: TGTGCCAGCAGTGAAGGACTCCTCACCGGGGAGCTGTTTTTT; CDR3aa: CASSEGLLTGELFF
j_gene: TRBJ2-5; d_gene: TRBD2; v_gene: TRBV4-1; len: 19; abundance: .; CDR3nt: TGCGCCAGCAGCCCCCAACCCGGACTAGCGGGACGGACGGGCGAGACCCAGTACTTC; CDR3aa: CASSPQPGLAGRTGETQYF
j_gene: TRBJ2-5; d_gene: .; v_gene: TRBV5-1; len: 12; abundance: .; CDR3nt: TGCGCCAGCAGCTTGGTAGGGGAGACCCAGTACTTC; CDR3aa: CASSLVGETQYF
j_gene: TRBJ2-2; d_gene: .; v_gene: TRBV5-5; len: 16; abundance: .; CDR3nt: TGTGCCAGCAGCTTGGGCGCGAGGGCCAACACCGGGGAGCTGTTTTTT; CDR3aa: CASSLGARANTGELFF
j_gene: TRBJ2-1; d_gene: TRBD2; v_gene: TRBV7-2; len: 16; abundance: .; CDR3nt: TGTGCCAGCAGCCCCCAAGGACTAGCGGTCTACAATGAGCAGTTCTTC; CDR3aa: CASSPQGLAVYNEQFF
j_gene: TRBJ1-4; d_gene: .; v_gene: TRBV5-1; len: 13; abundance: .; CDR3nt: TGCGCCAGCAGCTTGGACGGAAATGAAAAACTGTTTTTT; CDR3aa: CASSLDGNEKLFF
j_gene: TRBJ1-4; d_gene: .; v_gene: TRBV24-1; len: 15; abundance: once; CDR3nt: TGTGCCACCAGTGATGCAACGGGGGCGGTTGAAAAACTGTTTTTT; CDR3aa: CATSDATGAVEKLFF
j_gene: TRBJ1-4; d_gene: TRBD1; v_gene: TRBV7-8; len: 16; abundance: .; CDR3nt: TGTGCCAGCAGCCCCCCGTTATGGGACAGGGATGAAAAACTGTTTTTT; CDR3aa: CASSPPLWDRDEKLFF
j_gene: TRBJ1-4; d_gene: .; v_gene: TRBV19; len: 14; abundance: .; CDR3nt: TGTGCCAGTAGGGGGACCTCAACTAATGAAAAACTGTTTTTT; CDR3aa: CASRGTSTNEKLFF
j_gene: TRBJ2-3; d_gene: TRBD2; v_gene: TRBV5-4; len: 14; abundance: .; CDR3nt: TGTGCCAGCAGCTTTCCGGGGGAGGGAGATACGCAGTATTTT; CDR3aa: CASSFPGEGDTQYF
j_gene: TRBJ2-3; d_gene: .; v_gene: TRBV11-3; len: 13; abundance: .; CDR3nt: TGTGCCAGCAGCCCCCCAGAGACAGATACGCAGTATTTT; CDR3aa: CASSPPETDTQYF
j_gene: TRBJ2-1; d_gene: TRBD1; v_gene: TRBV2; len: 12; abundance: .; CDR3nt: TGTGTAGGTGGGACAGGGGTACGGGAGCAGTTCTTC; CDR3aa: CVGGTGVREQFF
j_gene: TRBJ1-1; d_gene: .; v_gene: TRBV5-5; len: 13; abundance: .; CDR3nt: TGTGCCAGCAGTCTGGACCTCTACGGGGAAGCTTTCTTT; CDR3aa: CASSLDLYGEAFF
j_gene: TRBJ2-2; d_gene: .; v_gene: TRBV9; len: 14; abundance: .; CDR3nt: TGTGCCAGCAGCGTAAAACTAGGGAGCGGGGAGCTGTTTTTT; CDR3aa: CASSVKLGSGELFF
j_gene: TRBJ2-3; d_gene: .; v_gene: TRBV5-6; len: 15; abundance: .; CDR3nt: TGTGCCAGCAGCTTCCTGGCGGGTGTCGCAGATACGCAGTATTTT; CDR3aa: CASSFLAGVADTQYF
j_gene: TRBJ1-2; d_gene: .; v_gene: TRBV18; len: 16; abundance: .; CDR3nt: TGTGCCAGCTCACCATGGACAACCGAACCTAACTATGGCTACACCTTC; CDR3aa: CASSPWTTEPNYGYTF
j_gene: TRBJ1-5; d_gene: TRBD1; v_gene: TRBV2; len: 14; abundance: .; CDR3nt: TGTGCCAGCAATCGGGACAGGGTGGTTCAGCCCCAGCATTTT; CDR3aa: CASNRDRVVQPQHF
j_gene: TRBJ2-6; d_gene: TRBD1; v_gene: TRBV19; len: 17; abundance: .; CDR3nt: TGTGCCAGTAGAGGGACAGGTCTCAGCTCTGGGGCCAACGTCCTGACTTTC; CDR3aa: CASRGTGLSSGANVLTF
j_gene: TRBJ2-3; d_gene: TRBD2; v_gene: TRBV7-2; len: 18; abundance: .; CDR3nt: TGTGCCAGCGTCCCGGGACTAGCGGGGGGGCTGAGCACAGATACGCAGTATTTT; CDR3aa: CASVPGLAGGLSTDTQYF
j_gene: TRBJ1-3; d_gene: .; v_gene: TRBV5-6; len: 14; abundance: .; CDR3nt: TGTGCCAGCAGCTTCAGGGGTGCTGGAAACACCATATATTTT; CDR3aa: CASSFRGAGNTIYF
j_gene: TRBJ1-2; d_gene: TRBD1; v_gene: TRBV6-5; len: 15; abundance: .; CDR3nt: TGTGCCAGCAGTTCTCGGGGGACAGCGTTCTATGGCTACACCTTC; CDR3aa: CASSSRGTAFYGYTF
j_gene: TRBJ2-7; d_gene: .; v_gene: TRBV5-5; len: 13; abundance: .; CDR3nt: TGTGCCAGCAGCCTCATACAGGTCTACGAGCAGTACTTC; CDR3aa: CASSLIQVYEQYF
j_gene: TRBJ1-1; d_gene: .; v_gene: TRBV27; len: 11; abundance: .; CDR3nt: TGTGCCAGCAGTTTTGGTAGAGAAGCTTTCTTT; CDR3aa: CASSFGREAFF
j_gene: TRBJ1-4; d_gene: .; v_gene: TRBV10-3; len: 12; abundance: few; CDR3nt: TGTGCCATCAAAGGTGCTAATGAAAAACTGTTTTTT; CDR3aa: CAIKGANEKLFF
j_gene: TRBJ1-6; d_gene: .; v_gene: TRBV5-6; len: 14; abundance: .; CDR3nt: TGTGCCAGCAGCTGGGAGGGGTATAATTCACCCCTCCACTTT; CDR3aa: CASSWEGYNSPLHF
j_gene: TRBJ1-4; d_gene: .; v_gene: TRBV4-1; len: 16; abundance: .; CDR3nt: TGCGCCAGCAGCACCCGACAGCCCGCAACTAATGAAAAACTGTTTTTT; CDR3aa: CASSTRQPATNEKLFF
j_gene: TRBJ2-3; d_gene: .; v_gene: TRBV27; len: 16; abundance: .; CDR3nt: TGTGCCAGCAGTTCGGAGGGCGGCCCTAGCACAGATACGCAGTATTTT; CDR3aa: CASSSEGGPSTDTQYF
j_gene: TRBJ2-3; d_gene: TRBD1; v_gene: TRBV15; len: 15; abundance: .; CDR3nt: TGTGCCACAGACAGGGATCTACGTAGCACAGATACGCAGTATTTT; CDR3aa: CATDRDLRSTDTQYF
j_gene: TRBJ2-1; d_gene: TRBD2; v_gene: TRBV6-1; len: 15; abundance: once; CDR3nt: TGTGCCAGCAGTGAAAGCGGGGGGGCCTACAATGAGCAGTTCTTC; CDR3aa: CASSESGGAYNEQFF
j_gene: TRBJ2-7; d_gene: .; v_gene: TRBV4-1; len: 13; abundance: .; CDR3nt: TGCGCCAGCAGCCAAGTAGGGGCCTACGAGCAGTACTTC; CDR3aa: CASSQVGAYEQYF
j_gene: TRBJ2-2; d_gene: .; v_gene: TRBV6-2/TRBV6-3; len: 14; abundance: .; CDR3nt: TGTGCCAGCAGTTACTCGGGGGCCACCGGGGAGCTGTTTTTT; CDR3aa: CASSYSGATGELFF
j_gene: TRBJ1-2; d_gene: .; v_gene: TRBV7-9; len: 12; abundance: .; CDR3nt: TGTGCCAGCACCAGGGCGGGGTGGGGCTACACCTTC; CDR3aa: CASTRAGWGYTF
j_gene: TRBJ1-1; d_gene: .; v_gene: TRBV19; len: 13; abundance: .; CDR3nt: TGTGCCAGTAGTCTCGAAATGAGGGGAGAGGCTTTCTTT; CDR3aa: CASSLEMRGEAFF
j_gene: TRBJ1-2; d_gene: .; v_gene: TRBV7-6; len: 12; abundance: .; CDR3nt: TGTGCCAGCAGCTCCGGTTGGGATGGCTACACCTTC; CDR3aa: CASSSGWDGYTF
j_gene: TRBJ2-1; d_gene: .; v_gene: TRBV12-5; len: 13; abundance: .; CDR3nt: TGTGCTAGTGGTTTGGTAGGGCAGATTCGGCAGTTCTTC; CDR3aa: CASGLVGQIRQFF
j_gene: TRBJ2-6; d_gene: TRBD2; v_gene: TRBV30; len: 16; abundance: .; CDR3nt: TGTGCCTGGAGTGATGGCGGGGGTGCCTGGGCCAACGTCCTGACTTTC; CDR3aa: CAWSDGGGAWANVLTF